This T cell receptor beta chain came from a study of T cell clonotyping in hematopoietic cell transplantation. The study's findings and limits: Broader posttransplant TCR repertoire diversity was predicted by graft donor and pretransplant recipient Inverse Simpson Index values.

Data came from immunoSEQ multiplex PCR; TCRdb stores just in-frame clones and leaves some out. Seen here are approximately 44,000 clones, 95% observed once, and the top ten hold approximately 0.9%. The CDR3 has 15 amino acids. In germline, CDR1 is SGHAT, CDR2 FQNNGV. V lost 0 bases and J lost 6, with 9 bases in between. As regards this clone: Its antigen remains unknown.

The TCR comes from a young man in good health. Some clones in this sample may be carry-over from other donors' samples. The J gene is TRBJ1-6, the V gene TRBV11-2, with a possible D match to TRBD1 (6 bases). The sample comprised peripheral blood mononuclear cells. CDR3 loop: CASSLETGLNSPLHF. For the CDR3, the DNA is TGTGCCAGCAGCTTAGAAACAGGGCTTAATTCACCCCTCCACTTT.